These 27 T cell receptor beta chains were all obtained from the same sample, sequenced in a study of blood T cell repertoires in COVID-19. The repertoire was sequenced with immunoSEQ multiplex PCR; TCRdb's copy has only in-frame clones and lacks some. This table holds some 170,000 clones, 84% found once. Sample: PBMCs or T cells enriched from blood (not recorded which). The receptor set was obtained from a man in his fifties or sixties who had recovered from COVID-19.

The chain employs TRBV19 and TRBJ1-5; 7 bases fit TRBD1. The CDR3 consists of 14 residues. The V segment lost 9 bases and the J segment 2 bases; nucleotides outside the gene matches: 7. Germline V lookup: CDR1 LNHDA, CDR2 SQIVND (reference sequence). CDR3: CARGGQYGNQPQHF. CDR3 coding DNA: TGTGCCAGGGGGGGACAGTACGGCAATCAGCCCCAGCATTTT.

The V gene is TRBV30, the J gene TRBJ1-6, with 10 bases identical to TRBD1. With 4 bases clipped from V and 9 bases from J, the junction kept 3 bases outside the gene matches. The CDR3 is 13 amino acids. Germline loops: CDR1 GTSNPN, CDR2 SVGIG (reference sequence). This CDR3 reads CAWTGQGISPLHF. CDR3 nucleotide sequence: TGTGCCTGGACGGGACAGGGGATTTCACCCCTCCACTTT.

The rearrangement links TRBV5-4 to TRBJ2-3; perhaps TRBD2 as D (7 bases). The germline V and J ends were trimmed by 3 bases and 0 bases, with 11 bases remaining between them. Per germline, CDR1 SGHNT and CDR2 YYREEE (reference sequence). This CDR3 spans 15 amino acids. CDR3 bases: TGTGCCAGCAGCTCACGGGGGGCCAGCACAGATACGCAGTATTTT. Translating gives CASSSRGASTDTQYF.

This clone was detected only a few times. The V call is TRBV18, the J call TRBJ1-3; 7 nucleotides line up with TRBD1. V was pared by 0 bases and J by 4 bases, with 3 bases of the junction left unmatched. This CDR3 has 15 amino acids. In germline, CDR1 is KGHSH, CDR2 LQKENI. CDR3 DNA sequence: TGTGCCAGCTCACCACCGACAGGGTCCGGAAACACCATATATTTT. It codes for CASSPPTGSGNTIYF.

The genes are TRBV9 and TRBJ1-2, with 7 bases identical to TRBD1. Germline CDR1 is SGDLS and CDR2 is YYNGEE. The V segment lost 0 bases and the J segment 7 bases; nucleotides outside the gene matches: 3. There are 13 residues in the CDR3. The CDR3 nucleotides read TGTGCCAGCAGCGTAGCGACAGGGTCTGGCTACACCTTC. It codes for CASSVATGSGYTF.

The rearrangement joins TRBV29-1 to TRBJ1-2; 10 nucleotides match TRBD1. The V gene's germline CDR1 is SQVTM and CDR2 ANQGSEA. This CDR3 has 12 amino acids. V was pared by 7 bases and J by 6 bases, with 5 bases of the junction left unmatched. The CDR3 DNA reads as TGCAGCGCGTTCGGACAGGGGGATGGCTACACCTTC. Its protein product is CSAFGQGDGYTF.

The V and J genes are TRBV11-1 and TRBJ2-1; the match to TRBD2 covers 12 bases. The CDR3 is 16 residues long. Germline lookup yields CDR1 SGHAT and CDR2 FQDESV (reference sequence). J was trimmed by 7 bases and V by 6 bases; bases with no gene match: 10. CDR3 sequence: CASRPTSGGGGNEQFF. CDR3 sequence (DNA): TGTGCCAGCAGGCCGACTAGCGGGGGAGGAGGAAATGAGCAGTTCTTC.

The genes are TRBV12-3 or TRBV12-4 and TRBJ1-2, with 7 bases aligning to TRBD1. This CDR3 is built from 12 residues. After removal of 4 bases from V and 5 bases from J, the junction contained 1 base not matched to a gene. CDR3 in amino acids: CASSSRGYGYTF. The CDR3 DNA is TGTGCCAGCAGTTCCAGGGGGTATGGCTACACCTTC.

In its sample, this clone was seen a few times. This chain connects TRBV7-9 to TRBJ2-7; weak D call: TRBD1 (6 bases). The germline gives CDR1 SEHNR, CDR2 FQNEAQ (reference sequence). Trimming stripped 5 bases from V and 2 bases from J, with 16 bases between. The length of the CDR3 is 15 residues. The CDR3 bases are TGTGCCAGCAGCCTTAACCAGGGGTTTACCTACGAGCAGTACTTC. It yields the protein CASSLNQGFTYEQYF.

The chain joins TRBV11-2 to TRBJ2-2; TRBD2 matches 9 bases. Trimming cost V 1 base and J 6 bases; bases outside gene matches: 15. The CDR3 is 19 amino acids. In germline, CDR1 is SGHAT, CDR2 FQNNGV. The CDR3 protein is CASSLAQGPGTSKAGELFF. The DNA of the CDR3 is TGTGCCAGCAGCTTAGCACAAGGACCCGGGACTAGCAAGGCCGGGGAGCTGTTTTTT.

This clone was observed a handful of times. The genes are TRBV19 and TRBJ2-1; 10 bases match TRBD1. Trimming removed 4 bases from V and 6 bases from J; junction bases left unmatched: 12. Per the germline V gene, CDR1 is LNHDA and CDR2 is SQIVND (reference sequence). The CDR3 consists of 17 residues. CDR3 in amino acids: CASSTFGTGALLNEQFF. The CDR3 nucleotides read TGTGCCAGTAGTACGTTCGGGACAGGGGCCCTTCTCAATGAGCAGTTCTTC.

The V gene is TRBV7-2, the J gene TRBJ2-5, with D possibly matching TRBD2 (5 bases). This CDR3 has 13 residues. With 1 base removed from V and 3 bases from J, the gap between germline ends came to 6 bases. The germline CDR1 and CDR2 sequences are SGHTA and FQGNSA. As DNA, the CDR3 is TGTGCCAGCAGCTTAGGAGCGGAAGAGACCCAGTACTTC. Its protein product is CASSLGAEETQYF.

The V call is TRBV2, the J call TRBJ1-4, with D possibly matching TRBD1 (6 bases). Per germline, CDR1 SNHLY and CDR2 FYNNEI. The CDR3 extends over 15 amino acids. V lost 6 bases to trimming and J lost 3 bases, with 14 bases between them. CDR3 bases: TGTGCCAGCAGGAAAGCAGGGGACCCTAATGAAAAACTGTTTTTT. It codes for CASRKAGDPNEKLFF.

The chain combines TRBV30 with TRBJ2-7; 8 nucleotides align to TRBD1. Looked up from germline, CDR1 is GTSNPN and CDR2 is SVGIG (reference sequence). V shed 8 bases and J 6 bases; nucleotides not matched to a gene: 6. This CDR3 region has 11 residues. CDR3 region: CAGNTGGEQYF. CDR3 bases: TGTGCCGGAAACACAGGGGGCGAGCAGTACTTC.

The J gene is TRBJ1-1, the V gene TRBV19; 10 bases match TRBD1. The V and J ends lost 3 bases and 6 bases, in that order; junction bases with no gene match: 13. The CDR3 runs to 17 residues. The germline V gene encodes CDR1 LNHDA and CDR2 SQIVND (reference sequence). The CDR3 reads CASSIGTGVRIGAEAFF. CDR3 in DNA: TGTGCCAGTAGTATCGGGACAGGGGTTAGGATAGGCGCTGAAGCTTTCTTT.

This chain joins TRBV3-1 (or the pseudogene TRBV3-2) and TRBJ2-3, with 7 nucleotides matching TRBD1. The V and J ends lost 6 bases and 4 bases, in that order; junction bases with no gene match: 10. Germline lookup yields CDR1 LGHDT and CDR2 YNNKEL (reference sequence). This CDR3 is built from 15 residues. In DNA, the CDR3 is TGTGCCAGCAGGACAGGGTACTCCCCGGCAGATACGCAGTATTTT. This codes for CASRTGYSPADTQYF.

This clone was detected a few times. The CDR3 sequence: CASRLQGSNEQFF. The DNA of the CDR3 is TGCGCCAGCAGACTACAGGGGAGCAATGAGCAGTTCTTC. The V call is TRBV10-1, the J call TRBJ2-1; 7 nucleotides agree with TRBD1. The CDR3 loop spans 13 amino acids. Unmatched junction bases numbered 5, after V lost 6 bases and J lost 6 bases. Germline V CDR1 and CDR2: WNHNN, SYGVQD (reference sequence).

The rearrangement links TRBV3-1 (or the pseudogene TRBV3-2) to TRBJ1-5; 7 bases match TRBD1. V lost 0 bases, J lost 2 bases, and 7 bases stayed unmatched. Germline V lookup: CDR1 LGHDT, CDR2 YNNKEL (reference sequence). This CDR3 contains 17 residues. The CDR3 sequence is CASSQESGGLRNQPQHF. The CDR3 nucleotides are TGTGCCAGCAGCCAAGAGTCAGGGGGGTTGCGCAATCAGCCCCAGCATTTT.

J is TRBJ2-3 and V is TRBV5-4; 7 positions agree with TRBD2. The V and J ends lost 0 bases and 6 bases, in that order; junction bases with no gene match: 16. The CDR3 totals 18 residues. The germline CDR1 and CDR2 sequences are SGHNT and YYREEE (reference sequence). The CDR3 sequence: CASSLARIAGASGDTQYF. In DNA, the CDR3 is TGTGCCAGCAGCTTGGCTCGAATAGCGGGCGCGAGTGGGGATACGCAGTATTTT.

The chain combines TRBV10-1 with TRBJ2-5; TRBD2 agrees at 8 bases. The V gene's germline CDR1 is WNHNN and CDR2 SYGVQD (reference sequence). CDR3 length: 15 amino acids. V dropped 6 bases and J dropped 3; count of bases not matched to a gene: 9. Here the CDR3 DNA reads TGCGCCAGCAGCGCGGGCCGGGGGGGCGAAGAGACCCAGTACTTC. The encoded protein is CASSAGRGGEETQYF.

This rearrangement joins TRBV5-1 to TRBJ1-2; tentative D call: TRBD1 (5 bases). This CDR3 is 13 amino acids long. From germline, CDR1 is SGHRS and CDR2 YFSETQ. Trimming pared 3 bases from V and 1 base from J, leaving 7 bases between. CDR3 nucleotide sequence: TGCGCCAGCAGCTACGACAGTAACTATGGCTACACCTTC. Translated: CASSYDSNYGYTF. Looking up the rest from reference TRBV5-1 and TRBJ1-2 gives the full variable domain: KAGVTQTPRYLIKTRGQQVTLSCSPISGHRSVSWYQQTPGQGLQFLFEYFSETQRNKGNFPGRFSGRQFSNSRSEMNVSTLELGDSALYLCASSYDSNYGYTFGSGTRLTVV.

The chain carries TRBV19 and TRBJ1-1; no clear D gene. CDR1 is LNHDA, CDR2 SQIVND, per germline (reference sequence). The germline V and J ends were trimmed by 3 bases and 4 bases, with 9 bases remaining between them. The CDR3 runs to 13 residues. For the CDR3, the DNA is TGTGCCAGTAGTATTATGAGGAGCACTGAAGCTTTCTTT. Protein sequence: CASSIMRSTEAFF.

As regards this clone: Different DNA sequences within this sample yield the same CDR3. This sequence joins TRBV2 and TRBJ1-5; 8 bases match TRBD1. Germline V gene data show CDR1 as SNHLY and CDR2 as FYNNEI. The CDR3 runs to 15 residues. J lost 0 bases, V lost 6 bases, and 4 bases had no gene match. CDR3 sequence reads: CASRRQGNSNQPQHF. Here the CDR3 DNA reads TGTGCCAGCAGACGACAGGGGAATAGCAATCAGCCCCAGCATTTT.

This chain joins TRBV13 and TRBJ2-5; 10 positions agree with TRBD2. The CDR3 spans 18 residues. CDR1 and CDR2 (germline): PRHDT, FYEKMQ (reference sequence). The trim removed 5 bases at V and 2 bases at J, leaving 14 bases unmatched. CDR3 sequence reads: CASSGQLFRTSGQETQYF. CDR3 bases: TGTGCCAGCAGCGGACAATTGTTCCGGACTAGCGGACAAGAGACCCAGTACTTC.

The chain has TRBV30 and TRBJ1-3; D is unclear. The V end lost 3 bases, the J end lost 1 base, and 4 bases lay between the germline ends. CDR1 GTSNPN and CDR2 SVGIG come from the germline V gene (reference sequence). The CDR3 consists of 12 residues. The CDR3 sequence is CAWRLSGNTIYF. The CDR3 DNA sequence: TGTGCCTGGAGGTTATCTGGAAACACCATATATTTT. Together with reference TRBV30 and TRBJ1-3, the CDR3 gives the full variable domain: SQTIHQWPATLVQPVGSPLSLECTVEGTSNPNLYWYRQAAGRGLQLLFYSVGIGQISSEVPQNLSASRPQDRQFILSSKKLLLSDSGFYLCAWRLSGNTIYFGEGSWLTVV.

The chain recombines TRBV5-1 with TRBJ2-7; possible D gene TRBD1, 6 bases. With 0 bases removed from V and 2 bases from J, the gap between germline ends came to 12 bases. Germline-derived CDR1 and CDR2 are SGHRS and YFSETQ. CDR3 length: 15 residues. CDR3 sequence reads: CASSLVRDTAYEQYF. CDR3 DNA sequence: TGCGCCAGCAGCTTGGTCCGGGACACGGCCTACGAGCAGTACTTC.

This clone was seen more than once but under ten times. The V gene is TRBV30, the J gene TRBJ1-1; perhaps TRBD1 as D (5 bases). This CDR3 comprises 14 residues. V was shortened by 4 bases and J by 8 bases, with 20 bases between the two germline ends. Germline V lookup: CDR1 GTSNPN, CDR2 SVGIG (reference sequence). The CDR3, as DNA: TGTGCCTGGAAGGGGTCCCTCACGTCTAGAGAAGCTTTCTTT. It specifies CAWKGSLTSREAFF.